This entry concerns a single T cell receptor beta chain. The data derive from a study of blood T cell repertoires in COVID-19. Study-level background: PBMCs, B-cell-depleted T cells, or T cells were the source of the cDNA or gDNA that made up the material.

Seattle enrolled patients during active infection and tracked them longitudinally. Per the authors' pipeline: Reference gene primer amplification gave nucleated cell count estimates. The assay was immunoSEQ multiplex PCR, and TCRdb's table has in-frame clones only and misses some. V and J calls and clone size follow that table, whereas D and trimming were derived from the DNA. The sample consists of about 170,000 clones, 92% of them appearing once. Material for sequencing was peripheral blood. The clonotype originates from a young man with COVID-19, enrolled during active disease.

CDR3 in amino acids: CASLPGAGEAKNIQYF. In DNA form, the CDR3 reads TGTGCCAGTCTCCCCGGGGCAGGGGAGGCCAAAAACATTCAGTACTTC. The chain joins TRBV19 to TRBJ2-4, with D maybe TRBD1 (6 bases). CDR1 is LNHDA and CDR2 is SQIVND in the germline V gene (reference sequence). Trimming shortened V by 8 bases and J by 1 base, and 18 bases separated the two germline ends. This CDR3 region has 16 residues.